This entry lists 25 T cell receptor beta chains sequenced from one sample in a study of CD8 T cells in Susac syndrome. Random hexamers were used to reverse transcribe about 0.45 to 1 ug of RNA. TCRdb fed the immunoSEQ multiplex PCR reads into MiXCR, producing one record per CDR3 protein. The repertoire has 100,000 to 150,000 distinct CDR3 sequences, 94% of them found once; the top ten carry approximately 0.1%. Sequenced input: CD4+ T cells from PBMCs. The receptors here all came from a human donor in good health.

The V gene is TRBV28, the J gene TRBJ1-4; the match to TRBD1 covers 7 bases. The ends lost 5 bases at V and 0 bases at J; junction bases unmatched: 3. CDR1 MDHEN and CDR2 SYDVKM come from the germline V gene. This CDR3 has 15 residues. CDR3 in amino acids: CASSQQGPTNEKLFF. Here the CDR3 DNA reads TGTGCCAGCAGTCAACAGGGGCCAACTAATGAAAAACTGTTTTTT.

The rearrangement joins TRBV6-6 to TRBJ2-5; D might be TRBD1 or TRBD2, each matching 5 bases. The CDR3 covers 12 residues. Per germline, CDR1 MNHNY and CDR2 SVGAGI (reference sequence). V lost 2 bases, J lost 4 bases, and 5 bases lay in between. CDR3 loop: CASSYGGETQYF. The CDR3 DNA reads TGTGCCAGCAGTTACGGGGGAGAGACCCAGTACTTC.

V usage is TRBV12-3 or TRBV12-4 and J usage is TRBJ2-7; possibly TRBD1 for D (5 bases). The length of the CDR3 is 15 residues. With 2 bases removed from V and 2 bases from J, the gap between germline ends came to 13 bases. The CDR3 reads CASSLQGAYPYEQYF. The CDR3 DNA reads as TGTGCCAGCAGTTTACAGGGTGCCTACCCCTACGAGCAGTACTTC.

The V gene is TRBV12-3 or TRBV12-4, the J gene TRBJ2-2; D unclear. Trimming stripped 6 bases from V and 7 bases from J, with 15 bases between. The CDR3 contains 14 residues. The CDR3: CASSLLSASGELFF. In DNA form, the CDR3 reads TGTGCCAGCAGCCTTCTTTCAGCGAGCGGGGAGCTGTTTTTT.

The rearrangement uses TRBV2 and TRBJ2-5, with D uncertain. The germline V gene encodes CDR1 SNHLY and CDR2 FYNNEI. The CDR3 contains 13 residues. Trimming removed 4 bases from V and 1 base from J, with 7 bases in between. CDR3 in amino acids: CASSGQIQETQYF. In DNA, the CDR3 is TGTGCCAGCAGTGGACAAATCCAAGAGACCCAGTACTTC.

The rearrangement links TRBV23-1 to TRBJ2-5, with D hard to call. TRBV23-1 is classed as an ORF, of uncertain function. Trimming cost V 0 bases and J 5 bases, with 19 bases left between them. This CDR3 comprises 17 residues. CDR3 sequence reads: CASSQSEKGQIWETQYF. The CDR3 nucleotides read TGCGCCAGCAGTCAATCGGAAAAGGGTCAGATATGGGAGACCCAGTACTTC.

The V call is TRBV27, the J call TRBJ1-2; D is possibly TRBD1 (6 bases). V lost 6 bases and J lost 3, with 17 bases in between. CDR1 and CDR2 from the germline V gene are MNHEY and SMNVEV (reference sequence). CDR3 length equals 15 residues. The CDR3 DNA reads TGTGCCAGCAGCAAACAGGGAGTGGGTTACTATGGCTACACCTTC. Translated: CASSKQGVGYYGYTF.

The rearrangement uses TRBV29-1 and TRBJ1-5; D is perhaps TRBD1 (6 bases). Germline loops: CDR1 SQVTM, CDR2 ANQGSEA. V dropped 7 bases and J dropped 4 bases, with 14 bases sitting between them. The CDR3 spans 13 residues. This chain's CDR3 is CSGRGSRNQPQHF. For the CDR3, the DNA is TGCAGCGGGAGGGGGTCTCGGAATCAGCCCCAGCATTTT.

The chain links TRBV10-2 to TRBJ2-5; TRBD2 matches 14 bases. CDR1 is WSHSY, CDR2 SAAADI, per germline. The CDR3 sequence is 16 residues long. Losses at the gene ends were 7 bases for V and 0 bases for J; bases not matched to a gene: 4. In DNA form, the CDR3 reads TGCGCCAGCACAAGACTAGCGGGAGGGTACCAAGAGACCCAGTACTTC. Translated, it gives CASTRLAGGYQETQYF.

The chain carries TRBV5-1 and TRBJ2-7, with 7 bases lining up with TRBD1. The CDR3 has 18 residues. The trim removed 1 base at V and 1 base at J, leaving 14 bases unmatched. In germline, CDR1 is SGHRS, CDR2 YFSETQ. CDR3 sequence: CASSLRVSSRTGSYEQYF. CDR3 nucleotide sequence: TGCGCCAGCAGCTTGAGAGTTTCGTCGAGGACAGGTTCCTACGAGCAGTACTTC.

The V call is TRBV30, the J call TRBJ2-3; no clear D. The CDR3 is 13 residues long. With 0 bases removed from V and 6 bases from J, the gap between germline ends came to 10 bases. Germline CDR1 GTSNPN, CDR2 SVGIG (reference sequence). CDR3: CAWSVLASDTQYF. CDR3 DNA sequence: TGTGCCTGGAGTGTTCTGGCTAGTGATACGCAGTATTTT.

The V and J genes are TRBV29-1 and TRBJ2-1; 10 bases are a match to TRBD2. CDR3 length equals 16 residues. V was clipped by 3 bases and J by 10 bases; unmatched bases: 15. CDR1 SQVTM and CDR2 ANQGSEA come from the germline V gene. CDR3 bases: TGCAGCGTTGAGGCTAGCGGGAGCCTTGCGGGACCCGAGCAGTTCTTC. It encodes CSVEASGSLAGPEQFF.

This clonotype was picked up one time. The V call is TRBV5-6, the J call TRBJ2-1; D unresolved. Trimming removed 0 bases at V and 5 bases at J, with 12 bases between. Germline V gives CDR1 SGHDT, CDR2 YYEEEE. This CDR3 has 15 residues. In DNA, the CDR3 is TGTGCCAGCAGCTTGGTCTTCAATCGACACAATGAGCAGTTCTTC. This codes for CASSLVFNRHNEQFF.

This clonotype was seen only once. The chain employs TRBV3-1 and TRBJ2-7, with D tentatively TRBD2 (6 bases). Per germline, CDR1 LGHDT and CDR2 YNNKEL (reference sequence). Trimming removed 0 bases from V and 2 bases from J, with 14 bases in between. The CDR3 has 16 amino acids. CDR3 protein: CASSQDGGSGTYEQYF. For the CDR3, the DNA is TGTGCCAGCAGCCAAGATGGAGGGAGTGGAACCTACGAGCAGTACTTC.

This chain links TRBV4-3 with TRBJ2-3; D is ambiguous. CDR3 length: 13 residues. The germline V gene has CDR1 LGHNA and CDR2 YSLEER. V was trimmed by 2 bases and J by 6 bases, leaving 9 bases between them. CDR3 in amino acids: CASSQRKADTQYF. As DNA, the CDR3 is TGCGCCAGCAGCCAAAGGAAAGCGGATACGCAGTATTTT.

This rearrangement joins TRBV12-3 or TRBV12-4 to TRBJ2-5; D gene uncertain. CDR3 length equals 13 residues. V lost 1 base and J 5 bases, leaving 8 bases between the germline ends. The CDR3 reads CASSLGPRETQYF. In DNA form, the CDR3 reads TGTGCCAGCAGTTTAGGCCCTAGGGAGACCCAGTACTTC.

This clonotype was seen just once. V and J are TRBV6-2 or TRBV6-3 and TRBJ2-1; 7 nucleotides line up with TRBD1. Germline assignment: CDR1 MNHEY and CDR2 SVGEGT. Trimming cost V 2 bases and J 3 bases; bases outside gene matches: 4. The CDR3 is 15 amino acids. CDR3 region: CASSYGQGDYNEQFF. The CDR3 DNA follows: TGTGCCAGCAGTTACGGGCAGGGGGACTACAATGAGCAGTTCTTC.

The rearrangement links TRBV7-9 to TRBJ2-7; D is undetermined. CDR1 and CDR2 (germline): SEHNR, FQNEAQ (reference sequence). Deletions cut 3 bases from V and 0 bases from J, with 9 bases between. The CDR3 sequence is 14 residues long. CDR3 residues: CASSFQTGSYEQYF. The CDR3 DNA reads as TGTGCCAGCAGCTTCCAGACGGGCTCCTACGAGCAGTACTTC.

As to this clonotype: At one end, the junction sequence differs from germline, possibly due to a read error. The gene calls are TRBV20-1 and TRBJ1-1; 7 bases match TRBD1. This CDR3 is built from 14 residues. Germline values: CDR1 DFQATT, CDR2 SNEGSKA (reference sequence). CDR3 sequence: CSAEHRGSNAEAFF. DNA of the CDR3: TGCAGTGCAGAGCACAGGGGATCGAACGCTGAAGCTTTCTTT.

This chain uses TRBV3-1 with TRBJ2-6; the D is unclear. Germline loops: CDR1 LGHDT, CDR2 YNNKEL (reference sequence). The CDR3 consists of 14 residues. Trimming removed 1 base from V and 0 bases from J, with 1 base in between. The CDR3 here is CASSQASGANVLTF. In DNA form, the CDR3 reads TGTGCCAGCAGCCAAGCCTCTGGGGCCAACGTCCTGACTTTC.

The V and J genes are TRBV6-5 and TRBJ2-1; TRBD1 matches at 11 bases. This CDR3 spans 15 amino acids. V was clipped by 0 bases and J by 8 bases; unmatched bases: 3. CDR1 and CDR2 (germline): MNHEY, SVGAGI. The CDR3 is CASSYSRTGGYEQFF. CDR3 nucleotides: TGTGCCAGCAGTTACTCGCGGACAGGGGGCTATGAGCAGTTCTTC.

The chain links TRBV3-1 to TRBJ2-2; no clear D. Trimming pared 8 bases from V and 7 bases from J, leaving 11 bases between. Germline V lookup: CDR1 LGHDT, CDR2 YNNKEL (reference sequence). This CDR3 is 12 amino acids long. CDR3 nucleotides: TGTGCCAGCGGGCCCTCGCGCGGGGAGCTGTTTTTT. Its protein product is CASGPSRGELFF.

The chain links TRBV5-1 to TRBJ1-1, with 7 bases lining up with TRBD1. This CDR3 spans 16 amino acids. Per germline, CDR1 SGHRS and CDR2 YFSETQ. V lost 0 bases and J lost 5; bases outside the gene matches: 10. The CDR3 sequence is CASSLASGGLDTEAFF. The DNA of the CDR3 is TGCGCCAGCAGCTTGGCGTCAGGGGGTTTGGATACTGAAGCTTTCTTT.

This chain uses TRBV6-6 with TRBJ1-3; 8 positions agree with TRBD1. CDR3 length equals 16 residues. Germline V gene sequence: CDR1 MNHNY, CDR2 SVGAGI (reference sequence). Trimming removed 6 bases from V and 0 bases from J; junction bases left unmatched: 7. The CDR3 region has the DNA TGTGCCAGCAGCCCAAACACAGGGGGCTCTGGAAACACCATATATTTT. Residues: CASSPNTGGSGNTIYF.

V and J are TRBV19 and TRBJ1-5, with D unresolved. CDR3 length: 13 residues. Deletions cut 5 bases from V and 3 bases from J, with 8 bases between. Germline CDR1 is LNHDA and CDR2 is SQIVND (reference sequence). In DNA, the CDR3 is TGTGCCAGTAGTCCAGCGCTCAATCAGCCCCAGCATTTT. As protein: CASSPALNQPQHF. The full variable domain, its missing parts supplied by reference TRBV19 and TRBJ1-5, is DGGITQSPKYLFRKEGQNVTLSCEQNLNHDAMYWYRQDPGQGLRLIYYSQIVNDFQKGDIAEGYSVSREKKESFPLTVTSAQKNPTAFYLCASSPALNQPQHFGDGTRLSIL.